A selection of T cell receptor beta chains follows, all from one sample in a study of blood T cell repertoires in COVID-19. Sequenced by immunoSEQ multiplex PCR; TCRdb stores in-frame clones only, minus some. This table holds some 90,000 clones, 75% to 90% found once. Material: peripheral blood. The source of these receptors is a woman older than 75 with acute or convalescent COVID-19. The CDR3 runs from the conserved cysteine through the conserved F or W. D genes are given only for firm matches. Clone size, where shown, is once, few, many, or a class for clones that have expanded.

v_gene	j_gene	abundance	d_gene	CDR3aa	CDR3nt
TRBV20-1	TRBJ2-5	.	TRBD2	CSASRASGGAGETQYF	TGCAGTGCTAGTAGGGCTAGCGGGGGGGCCGGCGAGACCCAGTACTTC
TRBV12-3/TRBV12-4	TRBJ1-5	.	.	CASSLYGQPQHF	TGTGCCAGCAGTTTATACGGTCAGCCCCAGCATTTT
TRBV10-3	TRBJ1-2	.	TRBD1	CAISEGEGAANYGYTF	TGTGCCATCAGTGAGGGTGAGGGGGCAGCTAACTATGGCTACACCTTC
TRBV27	TRBJ2-5	once	TRBD1	CASRPDREQTQYF	TGTGCCAGCAGACCTGACAGGGAGCAGACCCAGTACTTC
TRBV18	TRBJ1-2	once	.	CASSPQTEPYGYTF	TGTGCCAGCTCACCACAGACAGAGCCCTATGGCTACACCTTC
TRBV5-3	TRBJ2-5	.	.	CARSWAWVANPQETQYF	TGTGCCAGAAGCTGGGCTTGGGTAGCGAATCCCCAAGAGACCCAGTACTTC
TRBV6-5	TRBJ2-2	.	.	CASRPTIAAGELFF	TGTGCCAGCAGGCCAACTATCGCCGCCGGGGAGCTGTTTTTT
TRBV5-6	TRBJ1-1	.	.	CASSSEGVNTEAFF	TGTGCCAGCAGCTCCGAGGGAGTGAACACTGAAGCTTTCTTT
TRBV9	TRBJ1-6	few	TRBD1	CASSAGTGQGRNSPLHF	TGTGCCAGCAGCGCCGGTACAGGACAGGGTCGGAATTCACCCCTCCACTTT
TRBV28	TRBJ2-7	.	.	CASSFSSSYEQYF	TGTGCCAGCAGTTTCTCCTCTTCCTACGAGCAGTACTTC
TRBV5-6	TRBJ2-3	.	.	CASSLTDHTDTQYF	TGTGCCAGCAGCTTAACAGATCACACAGATACGCAGTATTTT
TRBV19	TRBJ1-4	.	TRBD1	CASTHRGATNEKLFF	TGTGCCAGTACCCACAGGGGAGCAACTAATGAAAAACTGTTTTTT
TRBV5-4	TRBJ2-5	.	TRBD1	CASTSGTGGARETQYF	TGTGCCAGCACCTCCGGGACAGGGGGCGCGAGGGAGACCCAGTACTTC
TRBV10-2	TRBJ2-2	.	TRBD1	CASSGQGATGELFF	TGCGCCAGCAGTGGTCAGGGGGCCACCGGGGAGCTGTTTTTT
TRBV7-9	TRBJ2-3	.	.	CASSGRGDTQYF	TGTGCCAGCAGTGGACGGGGAGATACGCAGTATTTT
TRBV5-1	TRBJ1-4	.	TRBD1	CASRQGTNEKLFF	TGCGCCAGCAGACAGGGGACTAATGAAAAACTGTTTTTT
TRBV4-1	TRBJ2-3	.	TRBD2	CASSQETGGWTDTQYF	TGCGCCAGCAGCCAAGAAACGGGGGGATGGACAGATACGCAGTATTTT
TRBV30	TRBJ1-4	.	.	CAWSLTTARNEKLFF	TGTGCCTGGAGCCTTACGACAGCACGTAATGAAAAACTGTTTTTT